This is a list of T cell receptor beta chains from one sample in a study of shared clonotypes between healthy human individuals. Libraries were prepared by immunoSEQ multiplex PCR; TCRdb keeps only in-frame clonotypes and omits some of them. The sample has 1,400,000 or so clones; about 98.5% are singletons. Input material: naive CD4+ T cells sorted from blood. The receptors were gathered from a man aged 25-45 years in good health. Both conserved end residues are part of each CDR3. D genes are given only for firm matches. The size of a clone is reported for some rows only, either as once, few or many, or as a class for expanded clones.

len | abundance | d_gene | j_gene | v_gene | CDR3nt | CDR3aa
15 | NA | NA | TRBJ1-5 | TRBV10-3 | TGTGCCATCAGTGAGGGCGAGGGTTCCAGACAGCCCCAGCATTTT | CAISEGEGSRQPQHF
11 | NA | NA | TRBJ2-7 | TRBV29-1 | TGCAGCGTTCCGGGGGCCTACGAGCAGTACTTC | CSVPGAYEQYF
13 | NA | NA | TRBJ2-3 | TRBV5-6 | TGTGCCAGCAGGGCACAGAGCACAGATACGCAGTATTTT | CASRAQSTDTQYF
14 | NA | TRBD1 | TRBJ1-1 | TRBV9 | TGTGCCAGCACCCCGACAGGGGCCAACACTGAAGCTTTCTTT | CASTPTGANTEAFF
12 | once | NA | TRBJ1-1 | TRBV28 | TGTGCCAGCAGTCGGGAGAACACTGAAGCTTTCTTT | CASSRENTEAFF
17 | NA | TRBD1 | TRBJ1-1 | TRBV6-1 | TGTGCCAGCAGTGATCGGACAGGGAAGGGTGATAACACTGAAGCTTTCTTT | CASSDRTGKGDNTEAFF
17 | NA | TRBD2 | TRBJ2-7 | TRBV6-4 | TGTGCCAGCAGTGCGCAGCTAGCGGGAGGCCAGGATTACGAGCAGTACTTC | CASSAQLAGGQDYEQYF
13 | NA | TRBD1 | TRBJ1-1 | TRBV5-1 | TGCGCCACCGCGAGGACAGGAGGCAGTGAAGCTTTCTTT | CATARTGGSEAFF
16 | once | NA | TRBJ2-1 | TRBV5-1 | TGCGCCAGCAGCTTGGGTCCCGGAACGATCTACAATGAGCAGTTCTTC | CASSLGPGTIYNEQFF
13 | NA | NA | TRBJ1-2 | TRBV10-3 | TGTGCCATCAGTGAAGGAGAGGGATCCGGCTACACCTTC | CAISEGEGSGYTF
15 | NA | NA | TRBJ1-1 | TRBV19 | TGTGCCAGTAGTAGGGAGGGGGTTATCGACACTGAAGCTTTCTTT | CASSREGVIDTEAFF
12 | NA | TRBD1 | TRBJ2-7 | TRBV29-1 | TGCAGCGTAGGGACAGGGCTGCACGAGCAGTACTTC | CSVGTGLHEQYF
16 | NA | NA | TRBJ1-1 | TRBV7-9 | TGTGCCAGCAGCTTAATGTTTAGACCGCGAGAAGCTGAAGCTTTCTTT | CASSLMFRPREAEAFF
14 | NA | NA | TRBJ1-5 | TRBV15 | TGTGCCACCAGCAGAGTAGGAGAAGGCCAGCCCCAGCATTTT | CATSRVGEGQPQHF
16 | NA | TRBD1 | TRBJ1-5 | TRBV7-6 | TGTGCCAGCAGCTTAGCCGGGAACAGGGGCCATCAGCCCCAGCATTTT | CASSLAGNRGHQPQHF
15 | NA | NA | TRBJ2-3 | TRBV18 | TGTGCCAGCTCCTCGCTTCAGCGACGCACAGATACGCAGTATTTT | CASSSLQRRTDTQYF
14 | once | TRBD1 | TRBJ2-7 | TRBV9 | TGTGCCAGCAGCGTCCGGGACAGATACTACGAGCAGTACTTC | CASSVRDRYYEQYF
15 | NA | NA | TRBJ2-5 | TRBV9 | TGTGCCAGCAGCGTAGCGGTGGGGTTGGGAGAGACCCAGTACTTC | CASSVAVGLGETQYF
15 | NA | NA | TRBJ2-1 | TRBV28 | TGTGCCAGCAGTCCCCCCGGACGGTCCTACAATGAGCAGTTCTTC | CASSPPGRSYNEQFF
11 | NA | NA | TRBJ2-1 | TRBV20-1 | TGCAGTGCTAGAGCGGAGGTAGAGCAGTTCTTC | CSARAEVEQFF
15 | NA | TRBD1 | TRBJ2-1 | TRBV27 | TGTGCCAGCAGTTTAATGGGACAGGGCTACAATGAGCAGTTCTTC | CASSLMGQGYNEQFF
20 | NA | TRBD2 | TRBJ2-7 | TRBV14 | TGTGCCAGCAGCCATCCTCAGTCCGGGACTAGCGGGAGGTTCCCCTACGAGCAGTACTTC | CASSHPQSGTSGRFPYEQYF
16 | NA | TRBD1 | TRBJ1-4 | TRBV5-1 | TGCGCCAGCAGCTCGGGACAGGGGGCAGCTAATGAAAAACTGTTTTTT | CASSSGQGAANEKLFF
15 | NA | TRBD1 | TRBJ1-3 | TRBV14 | TGTGCCAGCAGCCACAGGGGGCTATCTGGAAACACCATATATTTT | CASSHRGLSGNTIYF
15 | NA | NA | TRBJ2-7 | TRBV28 | TGTGCCAGCAGTTTATCCGGGGGAGGACTCTACGAGCAGTACTTC | CASSLSGGGLYEQYF
13 | NA | NA | TRBJ2-2 | TRBV15 | TGTGCCACCAGCAGAGTTAACACCGGGGAGCTGTTTTTT | CATSRVNTGELFF
14 | NA | NA | TRBJ2-3 | TRBV5-4 | TGTGCCAGCAGCTCGAGGCGGTCCACAGATACGCAGTATTTT | CASSSRRSTDTQYF
14 | NA | TRBD1 | TRBJ2-7 | TRBV9 | TGTGCCAGCAGCGTAGAACAGGGGACCTACGAGCAGTACTTC | CASSVEQGTYEQYF
14 | NA | TRBD2 | TRBJ2-3 | TRBV10-3 | TGTGCCATCAGCCCCCAGCGGGAGGGCCTCGCGCAGTATTTT | CAISPQREGLAQYF
16 | NA | NA | TRBJ2-2 | TRBV7-9 | TGTGCCAGCAGCTTACTTGACAGATACGACACCGGGGAGCTGTTTTTT | CASSLLDRYDTGELFF
16 | NA | NA | TRBJ2-1 | TRBV18 | TGTGCCAGCTCACCCTCCCGTGGGAGGAGGGACAATGAGCAGTTCTTC | CASSPSRGRRDNEQFF